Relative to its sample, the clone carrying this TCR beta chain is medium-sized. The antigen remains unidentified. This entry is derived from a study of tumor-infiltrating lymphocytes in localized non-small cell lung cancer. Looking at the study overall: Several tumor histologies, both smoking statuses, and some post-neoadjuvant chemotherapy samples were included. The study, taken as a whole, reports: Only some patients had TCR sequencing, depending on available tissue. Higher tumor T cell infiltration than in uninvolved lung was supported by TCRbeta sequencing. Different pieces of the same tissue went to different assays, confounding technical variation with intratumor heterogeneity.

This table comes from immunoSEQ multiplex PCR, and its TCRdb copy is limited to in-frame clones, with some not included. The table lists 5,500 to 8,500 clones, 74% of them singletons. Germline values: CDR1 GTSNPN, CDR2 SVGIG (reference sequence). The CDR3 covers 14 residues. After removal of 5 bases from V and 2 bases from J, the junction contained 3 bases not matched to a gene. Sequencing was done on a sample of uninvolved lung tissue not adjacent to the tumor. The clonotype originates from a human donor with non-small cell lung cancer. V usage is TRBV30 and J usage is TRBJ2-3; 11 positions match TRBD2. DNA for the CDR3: TGTGCCTGGGGACTAGCGGGTTACACAGATACGCAGTATTTT. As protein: CAWGLAGYTDTQYF.